In this sample, the clone carrying this TCR beta chain turned up a few times. How the authors handled the data: Estimation of nucleated cell counts relied on the amplification of reference gene primers. Sequencing was performed with immunoSEQ multiplex PCR; in TCRdb, only in-frame clones are kept and a portion is missing. V, J and clone size are those of that table, while D and trimming were read from the DNA. The data contain approximately 210,000 clones, over 75% of them singletons. This sample is part of a study of blood T cell repertoires in COVID-19. Study as a whole: Italy, Spain and the United States were the sources of the convalescent and acute COVID-19 samples. Sources were T cells, B-cell-depleted T cells, or PBMCs; the material itself was cDNA or gDNA.

Material: peripheral blood. The clonotype originates from a woman in her 40s with acute or convalescent COVID-19.

CDR3 nucleotides: TGCGCCAGCAGCCCGTATAGCGGGGGGAGAGAGACCCAGTACTTC. This codes for CASSPYSGGRETQYF. V usage is TRBV4-1 and J usage is TRBJ2-5, with TRBD2 matching 10 bases. Looked up from germline, CDR1 is MGHRA and CDR2 is YSYEKL. The CDR3 loop spans 15 amino acids. Losses at the gene ends were 4 bases for V and 4 bases for J; bases not matched to a gene: 6.